The 23 T cell receptor beta chains below were found in one sample sequenced in a study of T cell responses to AZD1222 COVID-19 vaccine. Clones were read by immunoSEQ multiplex PCR, and TCRdb kept only the in-frame ones, dropping some. The data hold 86,000 or so clones, with over 85% observed a single time. Sequencing was performed on peripheral blood, taken on day 0 of AZD1222 vaccination. Source of these receptors: an adult in good health.

The rearrangement uses TRBV6-5 and TRBJ1-6; the D gene is possibly TRBD1 (6 bases). Germline assignment: CDR1 MNHEY and CDR2 SVGAGI. The CDR3 spans 12 residues. V was shortened by 7 bases and J by 9 bases, with 10 bases between the two germline ends. The DNA for the CDR3 is TGTGCCAGCACGGGGGCCAGTTCACCCCTCCACTTT. This codes for CASTGASSPLHF.

The rearrangement links TRBV10-3 to TRBJ1-6; D is perhaps TRBD1 (6 bases). V lost 4 bases, J lost 7 bases, and 11 bases lay in between. The CDR3 consists of 14 residues. The V gene's germline CDR1 is ENHRY and CDR2 SYGVKD. CDR3 sequence (DNA): TGTGCCATCAGTGGGGGGGCGGAAAATTCACCCCTCCACTTT. It specifies CAISGGAENSPLHF.

This rearrangement joins TRBV6-5 to TRBJ1-5; D remains unclear. The CDR3 is 14 residues long. The germline V and J ends were trimmed by 7 bases and 7 bases, with 17 bases remaining between them. Germline CDR1 MNHEY, CDR2 SVGAGI. This CDR3 is CASTSAGSRQPQHF. As DNA, the CDR3 is TGTGCCAGCACCTCGGCGGGGTCCAGACAGCCCCAGCATTTT.

The rearrangement links TRBV5-4 to TRBJ2-5, with 9 bases that match TRBD2. The trim removed 0 bases at V and 1 base at J, leaving 10 bases unmatched. The CDR3 consists of 18 residues. Germline V gene sequence: CDR1 SGHNT, CDR2 YYREEE (reference sequence). The CDR3 sequence is CASSLGSGAGGGQETQYF. The CDR3 DNA reads TGTGCCAGCAGCTTGGGCAGCGGGGCGGGAGGGGGCCAAGAGACCCAGTACTTC.

J is TRBJ2-3 and V is TRBV27, with TRBD1 identical over 8 bases. The CDR3 is 15 amino acids. Germline-derived CDR1 and CDR2 are MNHEY and SMNVEV (reference sequence). J lost 1 base, V lost 3 bases, and 3 bases had no gene match. The CDR3 DNA sequence: TGTGCCAGCAGTTTGACAGGGGTACGCACAGATACGCAGTATTTT. Its protein is CASSLTGVRTDTQYF.

This chain links TRBV6-6 with TRBJ2-7; perhaps TRBD1 as D (5 bases). Germline CDR1 reads MNHNY; CDR2 reads SVGAGI (reference sequence). V was clipped by 9 bases and J by 4 bases, with 19 bases between them. The CDR3 sequence is 14 residues long. The CDR3 DNA sequence: TGTGCCAGTCAAGGGGTTAGGATGCCTTACGAGCAGTACTTC. It specifies CASQGVRMPYEQYF.

The chain recombines TRBV11-2 with TRBJ2-3; D call uncertain. The CDR3 runs 17 residues. The V end lost 2 bases, the J end lost 1 base, and 16 bases lay between the germline ends. Germline loops: CDR1 SGHAT, CDR2 FQNNGV. The CDR3 region is CASSLSRVSAGTDTQYF. The CDR3 DNA sequence: TGTGCCAGCAGCTTATCTAGGGTCTCCGCAGGCACAGATACGCAGTATTTT.

V gene TRBV6-6 combines with J gene TRBJ1-5; D gene ambiguous. The CDR3 is 12 residues long. The V end lost 4 bases, the J end lost 4 bases, and 5 bases lay between the germline ends. Germline loops: CDR1 MNHNY, CDR2 SVGAGI (reference sequence). CDR3: CASSWENQPQHF. CDR3 bases: TGTGCCAGCAGTTGGGAGAATCAGCCCCAGCATTTT.

This clone was found once. The CDR3 DNA is TGTGCCAGTAGTCCAACCGGGACAGGGGGCGAAGAAAAGTACTTC. Its protein product is CASSPTGTGGEEKYF. J is TRBJ2-7 and V is TRBV19; 12 bases agree with TRBD1. Germline CDR1 is LNHDA and CDR2 is SQIVND (reference sequence). This CDR3 has 15 amino acids. V was clipped by 5 bases and J by 11 bases; unmatched bases: 13.

The genes are TRBV5-6 and TRBJ2-1, with TRBD1 matching over 8 bases. Germline CDR1 SGHDT, CDR2 YYEEEE. The CDR3 extends over 16 amino acids. The V and J ends lost 4 bases and 2 bases, in that order; junction bases with no gene match: 8. CDR3 protein: CASSLRTGTTYNEQFF. Written as DNA, the CDR3 is TGTGCCAGCAGCCTCCGGACAGGGACCACCTACAATGAGCAGTTCTTC.

V gene TRBV9 combines with J gene TRBJ1-1; D gene unclear. V was cut by 0 bases and J by 5 bases, with 8 bases left in between. The CDR3 runs to 13 residues. The V gene's germline CDR1 is SGDLS and CDR2 YYNGEE. The CDR3 region has the DNA TGTGCCAGCAGCGTAGGGGGTATGACTGAAGCTTTCTTT. Encoded protein: CASSVGGMTEAFF.

The V call is TRBV5-5, the J call TRBJ1-1; D gene unclear. The germline CDR1 and CDR2 sequences are SGHKS and YYEKEE (reference sequence). This CDR3 spans 13 amino acids. V lost 3 bases and J 5 bases, leaving 11 bases between the germline ends. The CDR3 loop reads CASSSSWRTEAFF. DNA for the CDR3: TGTGCCAGCAGCTCATCGTGGAGGACTGAAGCTTTCTTT.

V usage is TRBV15 and J usage is TRBJ1-2; D unresolved. The CDR3 runs to 12 residues. V lost 2 bases and J lost 7, with 8 bases in between. Germline V gene sequence: CDR1 LNHNV, CDR2 YYDKDF (reference sequence). CDR3 residues: CATSRTTGGYTF. As DNA, the CDR3 is TGTGCCACCAGCAGAACTACTGGTGGCTACACCTTC.

This chain connects TRBV5-4 to TRBJ1-2, with D uncertain. The V gene's germline CDR1 is SGHNT and CDR2 YYREEE (reference sequence). Between the trimmed V and J ends, which lost 0 bases and 4 bases, there was a span of 10 bases. CDR3 size: 14 residues. The CDR3 reads CASSLDSEPYGYTF. The CDR3 region has the DNA TGTGCCAGCAGCTTGGATTCCGAGCCCTATGGCTACACCTTC.

CDR3 nucleotide sequence: TGCGCCAGCAGTCTACAGTCCGGGACCCAGTACTTC. Its protein product is CASSLQSGTQYF. V is TRBV10-2 and J is TRBJ2-5, with unresolved D. The CDR3 covers 12 residues. Germline loops: CDR1 WSHSY, CDR2 SAAADI. Trimming left V 5 bases short and J 7 bases short, with 11 bases between.

The chain couples TRBV6-5 to TRBJ1-2; 7 positions match TRBD1. The V gene end was trimmed by 2 bases and the J gene end by 9 bases; junction bases not matched to a gene: 6. From germline, CDR1 is MNHEY and CDR2 SVGAGI. The CDR3 loop spans 13 amino acids. The CDR3 protein is CASSYREGARYTF. The CDR3 bases are TGTGCCAGCAGTTACCGAGAGGGGGCCCGCTACACCTTC.

This chain connects TRBV19 to TRBJ1-2, with D unresolved. The V gene's germline CDR1 is LNHDA and CDR2 SQIVND (reference sequence). This CDR3 comprises 15 residues. V was pared by 3 bases and J by 2 bases, with 13 bases between. CDR3 protein: CASSIAGVRNYGYTF. In DNA, the CDR3 is TGTGCCAGTAGTATTGCGGGCGTAAGGAACTATGGCTACACCTTC.

This chain connects TRBV7-9 to TRBJ1-6; 7 bases fit TRBD1. Germline V gene lookup returns CDR1 SEHNR and CDR2 FQNEAQ (reference sequence). The CDR3 loop spans 14 amino acids. V lost 5 bases and J lost 7; bases outside the gene matches: 5. CDR3 amino acids: CASSPGQENSPLHF. Here the CDR3 DNA reads TGTGCCAGCAGCCCCGGACAGGAGAATTCACCCCTCCACTTT.

The J gene is TRBJ1-1, the V gene TRBV18, with D possibly matching TRBD1 (5 bases). Germline assignment: CDR1 KGHSH and CDR2 LQKENI. V was shortened by 2 bases and J by 4 bases, with 11 bases between the two germline ends. This CDR3 spans 14 amino acids. The CDR3 loop reads CASSPLGLGTEAFF. CDR3 DNA: TGTGCCAGCTCACCATTGGGGCTTGGCACTGAAGCTTTCTTT.

The chain's CDR3 is CASRTGGGMVSNEQFF. CDR3 nucleotides: TGCGCCAGCAGAACAGGGGGCGGAATGGTATCGAATGAGCAGTTCTTC. The chain uses TRBV5-1 and TRBJ2-1; 9 nucleotides match TRBD1. The germline CDR1 and CDR2 sequences are SGHRS and YFSETQ. V shed 5 bases and J 7 bases; nucleotides not matched to a gene: 13. This CDR3 has 16 residues.

The rearrangement links TRBV7-2 to TRBJ1-1; D is unclear. Germline V CDR1 and CDR2: SGHTA, FQGNSA. Trimming removed 5 bases at V and 1 base at J, with 20 bases between. This CDR3 spans 17 amino acids. CDR3 protein: CASSRKGTSQANTEAFF. The CDR3 nucleotides are TGTGCCAGCAGCCGCAAGGGAACCTCCCAAGCGAACACTGAAGCTTTCTTT.

The chain is built from TRBV30 and TRBJ2-7; 10 bases fit TRBD2. Germline V gene sequence: CDR1 GTSNPN, CDR2 SVGIG (reference sequence). The CDR3 sequence is 14 residues long. V lost 0 bases, J lost 6 bases, and 5 bases stayed unmatched. In DNA, the CDR3 is TGTGCCTGGAGTGTACAAGCGGGAGGGGTCGAGCAGTACTTC. Its translation is CAWSVQAGGVEQYF.

This clone has only one observation. The chain is built from TRBV7-9 and TRBJ2-1, with D perhaps given as TRBD1 or TRBD2 (5 bases each). Trimming shortened V by 1 base and J by 9 bases, and 16 bases separated the two germline ends. The germline V gene encodes CDR1 SEHNR and CDR2 FQNEAQ (reference sequence). This CDR3 comprises 15 residues. CDR3 sequence: CASSLGPRGGGEQFF. The CDR3 nucleotides read TGTGCCAGCAGCTTAGGGCCTAGGGGTGGGGGTGAGCAGTTCTTC. Drawing the rest from reference TRBV7-9 and TRBJ2-1, the complete variable domain is DTGVSQNPRHKITKRGQNVTFRCDPISEHNRLYWYRQTLGQGPEFLTYFQNEAQLEKSRLLSDRFSAERPKGSFSTLEIQRTEQGDSAMYLCASSLGPRGGGEQFFGPGTRLTVL.